A selection of T cell receptor beta chains follows, all from one sample in a study of CD8+ T cells in alopecia areata. The assay was immunoSEQ multiplex PCR, and TCRdb's table has in-frame clones only and misses some. Among 110,000 or so clones, roughly 64% were seen once, and the ten largest hold 20% to 25%. Source material: CD8+ T cells sorted from blood. The receptors stem from a human donor in good health. Both conserved end residues are part of each CDR3. D genes are given only for firm matches. The size of a clone is reported for some rows only, either as once, few or many, or as a class for expanded clones.

d_call j_call v_call clone_size cdr3_nt cdr3_aa
NA TRBJ2-7 TRBV5-1 NA TGCGCCAGCAGCTTGTTCTTCGGTACCTACGAGCAGTACTTC CASSLFFGTYEQYF
TRBD2 TRBJ2-7 TRBV5-6 NA TGTGCCAGCAGCTTAGGGACTAGCGGTTTCGAGCAGTACTTC CASSLGTSGFEQYF
NA TRBJ1-4 TRBV30 NA TGTGCCTGGGGGGATTCGGATGAAAAACTGTTTTTT CAWGDSDEKLFF
NA TRBJ2-4 TRBV4-1 NA TGCGCCAGTTCGCTCGTTCGGGGAGCCCTAGCCAAAAACATTCAGTACTTC CASSLVRGALAKNIQYF
TRBD1 TRBJ1-2 TRBV19 NA TGTGCCAGTAGTCCAGGACAGGACTATGGCTACACCTTC CASSPGQDYGYTF
NA TRBJ2-5 TRBV4-1 NA TGCGCCAGCAGCTTTACTCCTGCCGTGCAGACCCAGTACTTC CASSFTPAVQTQYF
TRBD2 TRBJ2-7 TRBV4-3 NA TGCGCCAGCAGCCAACAAAGGGTAGCGGGGACGACCTACGAGCAGTACTTC CASSQQRVAGTTYEQYF
NA TRBJ2-3 TRBV6-4 few TGTGCCAGCAGTGAGGGGGGGGCGTCTACAGATACGCAGTATTTT CASSEGGASTDTQYF
TRBD2 TRBJ2-2 TRBV6-1 NA TGTGCCATCAGTGAGGCGGGACTAGCGGGGGACCTCACCGGGGAGCTGTTTTTT CAISEAGLAGDLTGELFF
TRBD2 TRBJ2-3 TRBV30 few TGTGCCTCAACCTTAGCGGGGAGCACAGATACGCAGTATTTT CASTLAGSTDTQYF
TRBD1 TRBJ2-2 TRBV25-1 few TGTGCCAGCAGTGATCCCGACAGGGCGGGCACCGGGGAGCTGTTTTTT CASSDPDRAGTGELFF
TRBD2 TRBJ2-1 TRBV5-6 NA TGTGCCAGCAGCTCGTGGGGGACAAGAAGACTAGCGGGGTCCAATGAGCAGTTCTTC CASSSWGTRRLAGSNEQFF
TRBD1 TRBJ1-1 TRBV7-3 NA TGTGCCAGCACCTACGGACAGGTGCGTGAAGCTTTCTTT CASTYGQVREAFF
NA TRBJ2-7 TRBV27 few TGTGCCAGCAGTTTGGGGCAGCCTATCAACTACGAGCAGTACTTC CASSLGQPINYEQYF
NA TRBJ2-3 TRBV30 NA TGTGCCTGGAGTGTTGTCGGAGATACGCAGTATTTT CAWSVVGDTQYF